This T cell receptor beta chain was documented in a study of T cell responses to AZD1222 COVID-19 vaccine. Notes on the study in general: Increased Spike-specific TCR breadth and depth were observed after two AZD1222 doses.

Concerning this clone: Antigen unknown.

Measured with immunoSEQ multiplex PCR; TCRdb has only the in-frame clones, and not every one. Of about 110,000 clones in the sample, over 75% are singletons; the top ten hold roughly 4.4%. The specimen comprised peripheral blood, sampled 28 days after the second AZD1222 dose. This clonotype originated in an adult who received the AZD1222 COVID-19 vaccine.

CDR3 protein: CASTKEGGQPQHF. The CDR3 bases are TGTGCCAGTACTAAAGAGGGGGGTCAGCCCCAGCATTTT. The chain uses TRBV21-1 and TRBJ1-5. TRBV21-1 is a known pseudogene. The CDR3 is 13 residues long.